This T cell receptor beta chain was retrieved from a study of blood T cell repertoires in COVID-19. Study-level information: Spain, Italy and the United States supplied samples that represented acute and convalescent COVID-19. In each case, the material was cDNA or gDNA derived from T cells, B-cell-depleted T cells, or PBMCs.

Under the authors' procedure: The authors estimated nucleated cell counts from reference gene primer amplification. The protocol was immunoSEQ multiplex PCR, while the TCRdb copy is restricted to in-frame clones and leaves out a portion. The DNA was the basis for D and trimming; V, J and clone size are from that table. The sample holds over 45,000 clones, 70% to 85% seen once. Per the germline V gene, CDR1 is SGHAT and CDR2 is FQNNGV. V lost 5 bases to trimming and J lost 1 base, with 11 bases between them. The CDR3 runs to 14 residues. The clonotype was recovered from a man between 45 and 60 years old with active COVID-19. This chain joins TRBV11-2 and TRBJ2-5, with a possible D match to TRBD1 (6 bases). Source material: peripheral blood. The CDR3 reads CASSPMTGQETQYF. CDR3 DNA: TGTGCCAGCAGCCCCATGACAGGCCAAGAGACCCAGTACTTC.